This T cell receptor (beta chain) was sequenced for a study of shared clonotypes between healthy human individuals. Overall study findings and caveats: Estimated richness was generally greater in naive than memory subsets. Only blood samples were collected, and tissue repertoires likely differ.

HIV-negative, healthy adults without recent acute infections or vaccinations were the donors. Researchers partitioned CD4+ cells into CD45RA+ naive and CD45RA-negative memory subsets. Per germline, CDR1 LNHDA and CDR2 SQIVND (reference sequence). CDR3 length: 11 residues. Trimming took 3 bases from V and 4 from J, leaving 1 base between them. As to this clone: Its antigen is unidentified.

Clones were read by immunoSEQ multiplex PCR, and TCRdb kept only the in-frame ones, dropping some. The sample comprises millions of clones, around nine tenths of which are singletons, and over 0.12% rests with the top ten. The V gene is TRBV19, the J gene TRBJ2-1, with D uncertain. The clonotype originates from a man between 18 and 35 years old in good health. Sequences were obtained from naive CD4+ T cells sorted from blood. Indicated subset: CD45RA+ positively selected. The chain's CDR3 is CASSMYNEQFF. CDR3 coding DNA: TGTGCCAGTAGTATGTACAATGAGCAGTTCTTC.